What follows are 7 T cell receptor beta chains derived from one specimen sequenced in a study of shared clonotypes between healthy human individuals. Repertoires were generated with immunoSEQ multiplex PCR, while TCRdb's copy carries only in-frame clones and drops some. The table lists 2 million or so clones, 90% to 95% of them singletons. The sample comprised naive CD4+ T cells sorted from blood. Regarding subset: CD45RA+ positively selected. The receptors here all came from a young man in good health.

This clone was observed a single time. Germline is not matched at one junction end, which may reflect a read error. This chain connects TRBV6-5 to TRBJ1-3; D remains ambiguous. The CDR3 runs 15 residues. Per the germline V gene, CDR1 is MNHEY and CDR2 is SVGAGI. The CDR3 DNA reads as TGTGCCAGCAGATCACTAACAGCGGAGGGAAGCACCATATATTTT. This translates into CASRSLTAEGSTIYF.

This sequence joins TRBV18 and TRBJ2-7, with 9 nucleotides matching TRBD2. The germline V gene has CDR1 KGHSH and CDR2 LQKENI. With V trimmed by 3 bases and J by 3 bases, 6 bases remained unmatched. CDR3 length: 15 amino acids. CDR3 nucleotides: TGTGCCAGCTCACCGGCTAGCGGGATGGGCTACGAGCAGTACTTC. Protein product: CASSPASGMGYEQYF.

V is TRBV5-5 and J is TRBJ1-2; TRBD1 matches 9 bases. Losses at the gene ends were 5 bases for V and 4 bases for J; bases not matched to a gene: 12. Germline V gene lookup returns CDR1 SGHKS and CDR2 YYEKEE (reference sequence). The CDR3 spans 16 residues. The CDR3 DNA is TGTGCCAGCAGACCTGCCGGGGACAGGGTTGCCTATGGCTACACCTTC. Protein sequence: CASRPAGDRVAYGYTF.

The V and J genes are TRBV5-1 and TRBJ1-4; 10 nucleotides align to TRBD1. The CDR3 is made up of 14 amino acids. V lost 5 bases to trimming and J lost 7 bases; unmatched junction nucleotides: 5. Germline lookup yields CDR1 SGHRS and CDR2 YFSETQ. The CDR3 coding sequence is TGCGCCAGCAGTAGGGACAGGGGAATTGAAAAACTGTTTTTT. This encodes CASSRDRGIEKLFF.

This clone came up a few times. The V call is TRBV6-6, the J call TRBJ1-2; D is uncertain. Germline V gives CDR1 MNHNY, CDR2 SVGAGI (reference sequence). V gave up 2 bases and J gave up 11 bases, with 15 bases separating them. The CDR3 runs to 13 residues. CDR3 nucleotides: TGTGCCAGCAGTTACCTTGAAGGAGGAGAATACACCTTC. Translating it yields CASSYLEGGEYTF.

The J gene is TRBJ2-7, the V gene TRBV7-8; D is unresolved. V was pared by 4 bases and J by 4 bases, with 8 bases between. Looked up from germline, CDR1 is SGHVS and CDR2 is FQNEAQ. The CDR3 has 12 amino acids. CDR3 sequence (DNA): TGTGCCAGCAGCTCACTGACTTACGAGCAGTACTTC. Its translation: CASSSLTYEQYF.

This clone has only a few counts. The V call is TRBV4-2, the J call TRBJ1-6; no clear D. The length of the CDR3 is 15 residues. Per germline, CDR1 LGHNA and CDR2 YNFKEQ. Trimming removed 0 bases at V and 6 bases at J, with 9 bases between. The CDR3 region is CASSQEWQANSPLHF. The CDR3 DNA sequence: TGTGCCAGCAGCCAAGAGTGGCAGGCTAATTCACCCCTCCACTTT.